This is a list of T cell receptor beta chains from one sample in a study of blood T cell repertoires in COVID-19. Using immunoSEQ multiplex PCR, the repertoire was profiled, and TCRdb retains in-frame clones only, with some absent. The table records about 50,000 clones, approximately 80% of them present only once. The sample consisted of peripheral blood. The origin of the receptors is a man between 60 and 75 years old with acute or convalescent COVID-19. Each CDR3 is given with its conserved first and last residue. D genes are given only for firm matches. Part of the rows lack a size; the others show once, few, many or a class for expanded clones.

TRBJ1-2,TRBV5-5,NA,NA,TGTGCCAGCAGCTTGTCAGCGGGCTATGGCTACACCTTC,CASSLSAGYGYTF
TRBJ1-4,TRBV11-2,NA,NA,TGTGCCAGCAGTCTCGGTCAGGGCGGTGAAAAACTGTTTTTT,CASSLGQGGEKLFF
TRBJ2-5,TRBV7-2,NA,once,TGTGCCAGCAGCCCAATGAGGGGGGAGACCCAGTACTTC,CASSPMRGETQYF
TRBJ1-1,TRBV11-2,NA,NA,TGTGCCAGCAGCCCACAGGGATTTGTAGAAGCTTTCTTT,CASSPQGFVEAFF
TRBJ2-5,TRBV27,NA,NA,TGTGCCAGCAAGGGGCCTCAAGAGACCCAGTACTTC,CASKGPQETQYF
TRBJ2-2,TRBV19,NA,NA,TGTGCCAGTAGTGTCTGGACAGTTAACACCGGGGAGCTGTTTTTT,CASSVWTVNTGELFF
TRBJ1-5,TRBV7-2,NA,few,TGTGCCAGCAGCTTACTCCAGGGTAATGGCAATCAGCCCCAGCATTTT,CASSLLQGNGNQPQHF
TRBJ1-2,TRBV5-1,TRBD1,NA,TGCGCCAGCAGCTTGGTTGGGGACAGGAGTAATGGCTACACCTTC,CASSLVGDRSNGYTF
TRBJ1-1,TRBV15,NA,NA,TGTGCCACCAGCGAGAGGCGGTACAGGGACACTGAAGCTTTCTTT,CATSERRYRDTEAFF
TRBJ1-1,TRBV23-1,NA,NA,TGCGCCAGCCCTTTCGGGGGGCTTGTGAACACTGAAGCTTTCTTT,CASPFGGLVNTEAFF
TRBJ2-7,TRBV5-1,NA,few,TGCGCCAGCAGCTTGGCCCTTCAAATGACAGGAACCTACGAGCAGTACTTC,CASSLALQMTGTYEQYF
TRBJ2-3,TRBV6-2/TRBV6-3,TRBD2,NA,TGTGCCAGCAGCTCCCCGACTAGCGGGGGACCGACAGATACGCAGTATTTT,CASSSPTSGGPTDTQYF
TRBJ1-1,TRBV6-5,NA,NA,TGTGCCAGCGGGTACAGCGGGGGCGCTGAAGCTTTCTTT,CASGYSGGAEAFF
TRBJ2-7,TRBV11-2,TRBD1,NA,TGTGCCAGCAGCTTTGATTACGGGACAGGGGCCACCTACGAGCAGTACTTC,CASSFDYGTGATYEQYF
TRBJ1-1,TRBV7-2,NA,NA,TGTGCCAGCAGCCAGATCCCGGACAGGAACACTGAAGCTTTCTTT,CASSQIPDRNTEAFF
TRBJ1-3,TRBV28,NA,NA,TGTGCCAGCAGTTTGGGACACTCTGGAAACACCATATATTTT,CASSLGHSGNTIYF
TRBJ2-5,TRBV2,NA,NA,TGTGCCAGCAGTGGGGTCGGAGTTGAGACCCAGTACTTC,CASSGVGVETQYF
TRBJ2-2,TRBV24-1,NA,NA,TGTGCCACCAGATCCGGGAACACCGGGGAGCTGTTTTTT,CATRSGNTGELFF
TRBJ1-5,TRBV7-2,NA,NA,TGTGCCAGCAGCTTAGAGGTGACATATAGCAATCAGCCCCAGCATTTT,CASSLEVTYSNQPQHF
TRBJ2-7,TRBV6-5,NA,NA,TGTGCCAGCAGCTTCGACTTGAAGGGGTACGAGCAGTACTTC,CASSFDLKGYEQYF
TRBJ1-2,TRBV4-2,TRBD1,NA,TGTGCCAGCAGCCAAGATCTGACAGGGAAGAATGGCTACACCTTC,CASSQDLTGKNGYTF
TRBJ2-1,TRBV5-1,NA,NA,TGCGCCAGCAGCAAAGGACAGATCAATGAGCAGTTCTTC,CASSKGQINEQFF
TRBJ2-1,TRBV5-5,NA,NA,TGTGCCAGCAGCCCGGGACTCGGCAATGAGCAGTTCTTC,CASSPGLGNEQFF
TRBJ1-1,TRBV7-3,NA,NA,TGTGCCAGCAGCTTAGATCTAGCGGCGAACACTGAAGCTTTCTTT,CASSLDLAANTEAFF
TRBJ2-1,TRBV7-3,TRBD1,NA,TGTGCCAGCAGCCCCCGGACAGGGGGGAACAATGAGCAGTTCTTC,CASSPRTGGNNEQFF
TRBJ2-7,TRBV7-3,NA,NA,TGTGCCAGCAGCTTAATCGGAGGCGGGGACGAGCAGTACTTC,CASSLIGGGDEQYF
TRBJ2-1,TRBV19,NA,NA,TGTGCCAGTAGTATCGGACAGGCCGGGGGCTCCTACAATGAGCAGTTCTTC,CASSIGQAGGSYNEQFF
TRBJ2-5,TRBV18,NA,NA,TGTGCCAGCTCCCCAGACAGAGTCCAAGAGACCCAGTACTTC,CASSPDRVQETQYF
TRBJ1-2,TRBV19,TRBD1,NA,TGTGCCAGTAGTATATGGGTCCGACAGGGGAAGAACTATGGCTACACCTTC,CASSIWVRQGKNYGYTF
TRBJ1-2,TRBV5-1,TRBD1,NA,TGCGCCAGCAGCTTGGTGGACAGGGACTATGGCTACACCTTC,CASSLVDRDYGYTF
TRBJ2-7,TRBV10-3,TRBD1,NA,TGTGCCATCAGACCCGCTACAGGGGACGAGCAGTACTTC,CAIRPATGDEQYF